One sample yielded the 22 T cell receptor beta chains listed below, sequenced in a study of cytomegalovirus exposure and HLA in healthy donors. PCR primers comprised 60 Vbeta and 13 Jbeta primers. This table comes from immunoSEQ multiplex PCR, and its TCRdb copy is limited to in-frame clones, with some not included. The sample consists of approximately 150,000 clones, roughly 80% of them appearing once. Source material: PBMCs. The source is a female donor in good health and CMV-seronegative.

This rearrangement joins TRBV5-4 to TRBJ2-3, with D hard to call. Trimming took off 0 bases at V and 4 bases at J, with 12 bases between the two ends. This CDR3 spans 15 amino acids. Per the germline V gene, CDR1 is SGHNT and CDR2 is YYREEE (reference sequence). The CDR3 region is CASSLAAPRADTQYF. The CDR3 DNA sequence: TGTGCCAGCAGCTTGGCCGCACCCCGCGCAGATACGCAGTATTTT.

This rearrangement joins TRBV7-6 to TRBJ2-5; D uncertain. This CDR3 is 15 amino acids long. V gave up 0 bases and J gave up 5 bases, with 13 bases separating them. CDR1 is SGHVS and CDR2 is FNYEAQ in the germline V gene. As DNA, the CDR3 is TGTGCCAGCAGCTTAGCCCCCTGGGCCCAGGAGACCCAGTACTTC. Protein sequence: CASSLAPWAQETQYF.

The rearrangement uses TRBV6-5 and TRBJ2-2; D is unresolved. V lost 6 bases and J lost 1, with 9 bases in between. Germline lookup yields CDR1 MNHEY and CDR2 SVGAGI. The CDR3 length is 14 residues. CDR3 nucleotides: TGTGCCAGCAGACTGATCATGAACACCGGGGAGCTGTTTTTT. As protein: CASRLIMNTGELFF.

This rearrangement joins TRBV7-3 to TRBJ2-3; TRBD1 aligns across 8 bases. CDR3 length equals 16 residues. V shed 5 bases and J 0 bases; nucleotides not matched to a gene: 7. The V gene's germline CDR1 is SGHTA and CDR2 FQGTGA. CDR3 residues: CASSPGQGTSTDTQYF. The CDR3 region has the DNA TGTGCCAGCAGCCCAGGACAGGGAACGAGCACAGATACGCAGTATTTT.

V is TRBV6-5 and J is TRBJ2-5; unclear D gene. The CDR3 extends over 13 amino acids. The germline V and J ends were trimmed by 6 bases and 1 base, with 9 bases remaining between them. In germline, CDR1 is MNHEY, CDR2 SVGAGI. Here the CDR3 reads CASRAGSQETQYF. Written as DNA, the CDR3 is TGTGCCAGCAGGGCCGGGTCCCAAGAGACCCAGTACTTC.

The rearrangement links TRBV5-1 to TRBJ2-1; tentatively, D is TRBD1 (6 bases). The length of the CDR3 is 14 residues. Trimming pared 4 bases from V and 10 bases from J, leaving 18 bases between. Germline loops: CDR1 SGHRS, CDR2 YFSETQ. Here the CDR3 reads CASSLQGGIREQFF. CDR3 bases: TGCGCCAGCAGCCTGCAAGGGGGAATTAGGGAGCAGTTCTTC.

The rearrangement links TRBV6-1 to TRBJ2-3; no definite D call. V dropped 0 bases and J dropped 2 bases, with 3 bases sitting between them. Germline V lookup: CDR1 MNHNS, CDR2 SASEGT. This CDR3 contains 13 residues. The CDR3 coding sequence is TGTGCCAGCAGTGAAGCTTACACAGATACGCAGTATTTT. It specifies CASSEAYTDTQYF.

The rearrangement uses TRBV5-1 and TRBJ2-7; a weak D match, TRBD2 (5 bases). Between the trimmed V and J ends, which lost 2 bases and 0 bases, there was a span of 12 bases. CDR1 SGHRS and CDR2 YFSETQ come from the germline V gene. CDR3 length equals 15 residues. As DNA, the CDR3 is TGCGCCAGCAGCTTCTCCGGGGTAAGCTCCTACGAGCAGTACTTC. This sequence encodes CASSFSGVSSYEQYF. Drawing the rest from reference TRBV5-1 and TRBJ2-7, the complete variable domain is KAGVTQTPRYLIKTRGQQVTLSCSPISGHRSVSWYQQTPGQGLQFLFEYFSETQRNKGNFPGRFSGRQFSNSRSEMNVSTLELGDSALYLCASSFSGVSSYEQYFGPGTRLTVT.

The chain has TRBV9 and TRBJ1-2; 11 nucleotides agree with TRBD1. Germline values: CDR1 SGDLS, CDR2 YYNGEE. The CDR3 length is 14 residues. With 3 bases clipped from V and 5 bases from J, the junction kept 3 bases outside the gene matches. CDR3 sequence reads: CASSAGQGAYGYTF. CDR3 coding DNA: TGTGCCAGCAGCGCCGGACAGGGGGCTTATGGCTACACCTTC.

This clone appeared once. The rearrangement joins TRBV28 to TRBJ1-6; D may be TRBD1 (5 bases). From germline, CDR1 is MDHEN and CDR2 SYDVKM. Deletions cut 4 bases from V and 8 bases from J, with 12 bases between. The CDR3 covers 14 residues. CDR3 loop: CASSSTGTHSPLHF. In nucleotides, the CDR3 is TGTGCCAGCAGTTCCACCGGGACTCATTCACCCCTCCACTTT.

The chain is built from TRBV4-1 and TRBJ2-5; no clear D. This CDR3 has 16 residues. Germline assignment: CDR1 MGHRA and CDR2 YSYEKL. V was shortened by 0 bases and J by 5 bases, with 16 bases between the two germline ends. CDR3 amino acids: CASSQDPAGSGETQYF. The CDR3 DNA sequence: TGCGCCAGCAGCCAAGATCCGGCAGGTAGTGGGGAGACCCAGTACTTC.

The chain is built from TRBV5-8 and TRBJ1-5; possible D gene TRBD1, 5 bases. Trimming left V 5 bases short and J 10 bases short, with 19 bases between. The CDR3 contains 14 residues. The germline gives CDR1 SGHTS, CDR2 YDEGEE. The CDR3 DNA reads TGTGCCAGCAGTCCCGGGGGTTTAGGTCGACCCCAGCATTTT. Translating gives CASSPGGLGRPQHF.

This chain connects TRBV5-6 to TRBJ2-3, with a weak D call TRBD1 (5 bases). V lost 4 bases, J lost 1 base, and 10 bases lay in between. CDR1 and CDR2 (germline): SGHDT, YYEEEE. CDR3 length: 14 residues. As DNA, the CDR3 is TGTGCCAGCAGCCCAGGGCAGGGCACAGATACGCAGTATTTT. Residues: CASSPGQGTDTQYF.

The rearrangement uses TRBV14 and TRBJ2-4, with TRBD2 identical over 7 bases. Germline trimming cut 9 bases from V and 0 bases from J; bases unmatched to any gene: 8. Germline-derived CDR1 and CDR2 are SGHDN and FVKESK. The CDR3 has 15 residues. CDR3 DNA sequence: TGTGCCAGGACTAGCCTGAGATTAGCCAAAAACATTCAGTACTTC. This codes for CARTSLRLAKNIQYF.

The gene calls are TRBV4-1 and TRBJ1-2; possible D gene TRBD1, 5 bases. The CDR3 has 15 residues. V was cut by 1 base and J by 4 bases, with 13 bases left in between. Germline CDR1 reads MGHRA; CDR2 reads YSYEKL. In nucleotides, the CDR3 is TGCGCCAGCAGCCAAGTGGGCGCGACAGCCTATGGCTACACCTTC. Protein product: CASSQVGATAYGYTF.

The chain couples TRBV5-1 to TRBJ2-3, with a possible D match to TRBD2 (6 bases). The V and J ends lost 0 bases and 2 bases respectively, with 10 bases between them. This CDR3 is built from 15 residues. Germline V gives CDR1 SGHRS, CDR2 YFSETQ. CDR3 loop: CASSLGDSYTDTQYF. The CDR3 DNA reads as TGCGCCAGCAGCTTGGGGGACTCCTACACAGATACGCAGTATTTT.

This chain connects TRBV27 to TRBJ2-1, with a tentative D call TRBD2 (6 bases). The CDR3 is 14 residues long. With 5 bases removed from V and 10 bases from J, the gap between germline ends came to 18 bases. Germline V gene lookup returns CDR1 MNHEY and CDR2 SMNVEV (reference sequence). The CDR3 DNA sequence: TGTGCCAGCAGTAAGGGGTCGACTAGGCACGAGCAGTTCTTC. As protein: CASSKGSTRHEQFF.

This chain uses TRBV4-1 with TRBJ1-6; 9 bases are a match to TRBD1. The CDR3 covers 19 residues. Germline V lookup: CDR1 MGHRA, CDR2 YSYEKL. The junction had 6 bases not matched to a gene; V was cut back by 0 bases and J by 0 bases. The CDR3 DNA reads TGCGCCAGCAGCCAAGAAGGGGACAGGGAGAGCTCCTATAATTCACCCCTCCACTTT. The encoded protein is CASSQEGDRESSYNSPLHF.

The chain has TRBV7-2 and TRBJ2-7; 7 positions match TRBD2. The junction had 4 bases not matched to a gene; V was cut back by 0 bases and J by 2 bases. The CDR3 has 15 amino acids. Germline assignment: CDR1 SGHTA and CDR2 FQGNSA. Written as DNA, the CDR3 is TGTGCCAGCAGCTTAGCGGGGCGGGGGACCTACGAGCAGTACTTC. Translated: CASSLAGRGTYEQYF.

This clone has only a few counts. The CDR3 DNA reads TGTGCCAGCAGCTCCCGAGACAGATACCCAGCTTTCTTT. Amino acid sequence: CASSSRDRYPAFF. The V call is TRBV7-2, the J call TRBJ1-1; D possibly corresponds to TRBD1 (5 bases). The CDR3 spans 13 residues. Trimming took 4 bases from V and 10 from J, leaving 16 bases between them. In germline, CDR1 is SGHTA, CDR2 FQGNSA.

The chain recombines TRBV4-3 with TRBJ1-6; D perhaps matches TRBD1 (6 bases). V was shortened by 4 bases and J by 6 bases, with 13 bases between the two germline ends. The length of the CDR3 is 15 residues. From germline, CDR1 is LGHNA and CDR2 YSLEER. CDR3 sequence reads: CASSRHRETNSPLHF. The CDR3 DNA is TGCGCCAGCAGCCGCCACAGGGAGACTAATTCACCCCTCCACTTT.

CDR3 sequence: CASSLAQSTSSEQYF. CDR3 DNA: TGTGCCAGCAGCTTGGCGCAGTCGACTAGTAGCGAGCAGTACTTC. This chain links TRBV5-6 with TRBJ2-7; tentatively, D is TRBD2 (6 bases). V was trimmed by 0 bases and J by 6 bases, leaving 16 bases between them. Germline values: CDR1 SGHDT, CDR2 YYEEEE. There are 15 residues in the CDR3.